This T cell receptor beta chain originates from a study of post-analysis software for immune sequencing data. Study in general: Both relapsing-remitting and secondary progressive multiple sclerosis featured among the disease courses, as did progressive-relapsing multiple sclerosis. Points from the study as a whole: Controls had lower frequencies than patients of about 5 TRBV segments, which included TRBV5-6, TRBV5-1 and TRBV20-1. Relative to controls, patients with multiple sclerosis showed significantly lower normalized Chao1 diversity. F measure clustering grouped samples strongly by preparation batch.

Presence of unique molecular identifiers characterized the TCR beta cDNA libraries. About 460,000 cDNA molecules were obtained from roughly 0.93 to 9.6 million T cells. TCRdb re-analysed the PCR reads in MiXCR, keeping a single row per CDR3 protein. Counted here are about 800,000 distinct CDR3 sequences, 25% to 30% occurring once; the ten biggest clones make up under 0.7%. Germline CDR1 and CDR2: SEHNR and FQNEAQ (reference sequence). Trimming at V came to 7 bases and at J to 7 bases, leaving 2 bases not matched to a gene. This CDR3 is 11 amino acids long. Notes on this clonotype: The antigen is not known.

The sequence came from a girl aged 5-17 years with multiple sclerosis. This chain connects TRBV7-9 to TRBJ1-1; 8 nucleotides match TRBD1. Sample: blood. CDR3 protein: CASTTGGEAFF. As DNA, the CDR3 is TGTGCCAGCACCACAGGGGGTGAAGCTTTCTTT.